This entry describes one TCR beta chain. The antigen is not known. This CDR3 is missing its conserved last phenylalanine or tryptophan, likely due to a read error. These data come from a study of T cells in Graves' hyperthyroidism and ophthalmopathy. Whole-study findings and limits: Ophthalmopathy prediction by the model preceded onset by a median about 6 months.

For Graves' hyperthyroidism to be stable, ophthalmopathy could not progress within 18 months. Participants, patients aged 18 to 65, had newly diagnosed hyperthyroidism with a duration under 2 months. Diagnoses were established using clinical symptoms, serum thyroxine and TRAb, thyroid ultrasound and orbital computed tomography. The CDR3 sequence is 17 residues long. V was cut by 0 bases and J by 0 bases, with 10 bases left in between. Germline assignment: CDR1 SGHRS and CDR2 YFSETQ. Amplification of TCR beta CDR3 regions was performed using RNA transcripts as template. Researchers ran a first-round RT-PCR on the TCR CDR3 using the HTBI primer set. MiXCR was run by TCRdb on the multiplex PCR reads, yielding one entry per CDR3 protein. The data hold roughly 98,000 distinct CDR3 sequences, with about 37% observed a single time.

The receptor comes from a woman in her thirties with Graves' hyperthyroidism. The sequenced sample was peripheral blood or thyroid tissue (not recorded which). V usage is TRBV5-1 and J usage is TRBJ2-6; no reliable D call. CDR3 DNA: TGCGCCAGCAGCTTGGCATCCCCGTCCTCTGGGGCCAACGTCCTGACTTCC. It specifies CASSLASPSSGANVLTS.